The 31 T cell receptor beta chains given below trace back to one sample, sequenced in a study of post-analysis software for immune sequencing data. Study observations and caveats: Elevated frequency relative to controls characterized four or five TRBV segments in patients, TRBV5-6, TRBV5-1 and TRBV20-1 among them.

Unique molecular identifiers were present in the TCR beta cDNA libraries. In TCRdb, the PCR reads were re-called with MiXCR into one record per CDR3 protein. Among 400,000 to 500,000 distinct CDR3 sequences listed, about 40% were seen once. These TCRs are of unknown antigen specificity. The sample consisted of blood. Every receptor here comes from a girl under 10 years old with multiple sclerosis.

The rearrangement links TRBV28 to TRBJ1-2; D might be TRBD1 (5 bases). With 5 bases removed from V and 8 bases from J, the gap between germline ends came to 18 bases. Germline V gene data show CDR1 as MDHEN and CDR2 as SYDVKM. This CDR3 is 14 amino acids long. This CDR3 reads CASSRPGAPGGYTF. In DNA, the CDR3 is TGTGCCAGCAGTCGACCTGGGGCCCCGGGAGGCTACACCTTC.

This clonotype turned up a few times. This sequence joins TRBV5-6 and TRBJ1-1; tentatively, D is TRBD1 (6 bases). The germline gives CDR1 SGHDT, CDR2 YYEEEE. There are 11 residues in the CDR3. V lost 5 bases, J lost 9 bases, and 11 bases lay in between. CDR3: CASSFGQQAFF. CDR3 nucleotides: TGTGCCAGCAGTTTTGGACAGCAAGCTTTCTTT.

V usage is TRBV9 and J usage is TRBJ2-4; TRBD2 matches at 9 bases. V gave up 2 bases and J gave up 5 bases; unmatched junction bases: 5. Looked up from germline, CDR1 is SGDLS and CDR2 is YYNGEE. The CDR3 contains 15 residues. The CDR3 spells CASSVARLAENIQYF. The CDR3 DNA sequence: TGTGCCAGCAGCGTCGCGAGACTAGCGGAAAACATTCAGTACTTC.

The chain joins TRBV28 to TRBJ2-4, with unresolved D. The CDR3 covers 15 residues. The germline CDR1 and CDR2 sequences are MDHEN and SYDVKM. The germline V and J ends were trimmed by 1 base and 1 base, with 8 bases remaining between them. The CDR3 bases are TGTGCCAGCAGTTTATTGAACTCGGCCAAAAACATTCAGTACTTC. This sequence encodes CASSLLNSAKNIQYF.

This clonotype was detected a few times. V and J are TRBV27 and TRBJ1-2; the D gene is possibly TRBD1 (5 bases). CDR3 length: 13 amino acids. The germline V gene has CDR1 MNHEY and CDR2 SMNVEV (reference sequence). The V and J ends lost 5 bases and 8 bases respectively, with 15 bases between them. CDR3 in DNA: TGTGCCAGCAGTCCAAGAGGGGTTTGGGGCTACACCTTC. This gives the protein CASSPRGVWGYTF.

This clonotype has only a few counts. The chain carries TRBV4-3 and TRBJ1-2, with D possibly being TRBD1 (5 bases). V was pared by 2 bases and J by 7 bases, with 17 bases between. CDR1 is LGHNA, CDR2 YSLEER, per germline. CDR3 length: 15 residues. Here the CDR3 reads CASSQSEGISGGYTF. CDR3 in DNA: TGCGCCAGCAGCCAATCGGAGGGGATTTCAGGTGGCTACACCTTC.

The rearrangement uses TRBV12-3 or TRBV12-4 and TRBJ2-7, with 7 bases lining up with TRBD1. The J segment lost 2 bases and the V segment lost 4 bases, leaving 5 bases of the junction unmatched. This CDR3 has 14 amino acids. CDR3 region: CASSYRGPPYEQYF. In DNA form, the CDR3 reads TGTGCCAGCAGTTACAGGGGCCCCCCCTACGAGCAGTACTTC.

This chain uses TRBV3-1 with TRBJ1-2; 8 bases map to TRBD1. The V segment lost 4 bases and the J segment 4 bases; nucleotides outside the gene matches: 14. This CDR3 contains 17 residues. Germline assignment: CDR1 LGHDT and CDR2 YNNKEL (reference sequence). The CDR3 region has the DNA TGTGCCAGCAGCCTATTAATCCGGACAGGGTTACTCTATGGCTACACCTTC. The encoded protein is CASSLLIRTGLLYGYTF.

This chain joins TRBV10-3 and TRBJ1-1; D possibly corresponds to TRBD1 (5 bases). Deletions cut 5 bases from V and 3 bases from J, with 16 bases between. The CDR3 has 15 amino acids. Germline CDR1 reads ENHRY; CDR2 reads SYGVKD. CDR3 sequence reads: CAISNTASGDTEAFF. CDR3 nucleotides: TGTGCCATCAGTAATACCGCATCGGGGGACACTGAAGCTTTCTTT.

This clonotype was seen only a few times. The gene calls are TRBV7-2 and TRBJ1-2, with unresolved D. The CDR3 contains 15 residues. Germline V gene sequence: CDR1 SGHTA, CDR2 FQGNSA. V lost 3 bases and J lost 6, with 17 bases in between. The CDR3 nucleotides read TGTGCCAGCAGCTTTTCAAGTTCGGGGTCGGATGGCTACACCTTC. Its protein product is CASSFSSSGSDGYTF.

CDR3 residues: CASSKLRSGYTF. CDR3 bases: TGTGCCAGCAGCAAACTGAGGAGCGGCTACACCTTC. V gene TRBV12-3 or TRBV12-4 combines with J gene TRBJ1-2; D unresolved. This CDR3 has 12 amino acids. V was trimmed by 6 bases and J by 8 bases, leaving 13 bases between them.

The CDR3 sequence is CASSLDRLGNEQFF. CDR3 bases: TGTGCCAGCAGCTTAGATAGGCTGGGTAATGAGCAGTTCTTC. The chain joins TRBV7-2 to TRBJ2-1; no clear D. Trimming shortened V by 1 base and J by 7 bases, and 11 bases separated the two germline ends. Germline loops: CDR1 SGHTA, CDR2 FQGNSA. The CDR3 loop spans 14 amino acids.

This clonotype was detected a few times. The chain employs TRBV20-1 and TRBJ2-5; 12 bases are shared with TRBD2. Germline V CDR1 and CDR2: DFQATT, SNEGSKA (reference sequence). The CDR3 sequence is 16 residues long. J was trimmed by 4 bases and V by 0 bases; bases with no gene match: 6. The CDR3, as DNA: TGCAGTGCTAGAGACCCACTAGCGGGGGGCTTAGAGACCCAGTACTTC. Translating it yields CSARDPLAGGLETQYF.

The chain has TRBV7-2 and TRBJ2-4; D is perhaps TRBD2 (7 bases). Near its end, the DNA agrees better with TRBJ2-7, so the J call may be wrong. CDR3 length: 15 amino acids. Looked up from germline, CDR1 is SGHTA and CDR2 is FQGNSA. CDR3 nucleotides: TGTGCCAGCAGCTTCTCCGGGGGGCTAAACTACGAGCAGTACTTC. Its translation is CASSFSGGLNYEQYF.

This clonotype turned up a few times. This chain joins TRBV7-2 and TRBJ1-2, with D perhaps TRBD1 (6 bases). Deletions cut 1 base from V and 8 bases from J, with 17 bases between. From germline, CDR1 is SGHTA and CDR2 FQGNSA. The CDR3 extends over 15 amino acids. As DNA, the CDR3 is TGTGCCAGCAGCTTAGTAGGCGGAGAACAGGGAGGCTACACCTTC. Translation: CASSLVGGEQGGYTF.

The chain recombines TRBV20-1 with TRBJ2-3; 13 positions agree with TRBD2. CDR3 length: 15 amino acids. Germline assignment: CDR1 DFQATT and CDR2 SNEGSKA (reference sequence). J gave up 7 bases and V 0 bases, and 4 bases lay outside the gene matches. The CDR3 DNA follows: TGCAGTGCTAGAGAACTAGCGGGAGGGCCGTATACGCAGTATTTT. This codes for CSARELAGGPYTQYF.

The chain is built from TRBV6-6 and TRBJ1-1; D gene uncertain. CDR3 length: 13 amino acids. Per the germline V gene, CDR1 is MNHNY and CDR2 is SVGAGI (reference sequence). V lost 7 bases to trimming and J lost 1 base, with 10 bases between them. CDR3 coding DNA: TGTGCCAGCAAGAGCTTTTCGAACACTGAAGCTTTCTTT. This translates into CASKSFSNTEAFF.

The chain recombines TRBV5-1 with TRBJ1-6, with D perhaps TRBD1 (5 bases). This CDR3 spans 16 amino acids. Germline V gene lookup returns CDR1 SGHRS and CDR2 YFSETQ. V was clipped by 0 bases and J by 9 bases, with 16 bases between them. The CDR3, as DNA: TGCGCCAGCAGCTTGGAAACCCGGCCGGGGCGTTCACCCCTCCACTTT. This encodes CASSLETRPGRSPLHF. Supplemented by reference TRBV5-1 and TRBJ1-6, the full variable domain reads KAGVTQTPRYLIKTRGQQVTLSCSPISGHRSVSWYQQTPGQGLQFLFEYFSETQRNKGNFPGRFSGRQFSNSRSEMNVSTLELGDSALYLCASSLETRPGRSPLHFGNGTRLTVT.

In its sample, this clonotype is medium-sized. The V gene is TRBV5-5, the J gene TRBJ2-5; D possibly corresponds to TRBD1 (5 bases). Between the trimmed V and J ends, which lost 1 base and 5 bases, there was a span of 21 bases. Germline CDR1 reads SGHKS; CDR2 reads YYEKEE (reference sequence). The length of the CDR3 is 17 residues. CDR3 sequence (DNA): TGTGCCAGCAGCTTGTTAAGTCTCCAGGGCTGGCGGGAGACCCAGTACTTC. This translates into CASSLLSLQGWRETQYF.

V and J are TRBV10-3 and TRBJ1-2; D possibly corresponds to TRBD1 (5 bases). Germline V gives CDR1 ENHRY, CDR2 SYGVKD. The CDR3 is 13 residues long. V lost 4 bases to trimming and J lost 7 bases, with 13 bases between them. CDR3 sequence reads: CAISVGETSGYTF. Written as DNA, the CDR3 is TGTGCCATCAGTGTGGGGGAGACCAGTGGCTACACCTTC.

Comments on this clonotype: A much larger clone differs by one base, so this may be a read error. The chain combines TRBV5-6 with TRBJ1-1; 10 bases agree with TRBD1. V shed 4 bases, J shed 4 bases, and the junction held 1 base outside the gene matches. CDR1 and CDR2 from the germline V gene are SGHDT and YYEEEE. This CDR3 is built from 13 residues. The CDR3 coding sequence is TGTGCCAGCAGCCGGACAGGGGGCACTGAAGCTTTCTTT. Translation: CASSRTGGTEAFF.

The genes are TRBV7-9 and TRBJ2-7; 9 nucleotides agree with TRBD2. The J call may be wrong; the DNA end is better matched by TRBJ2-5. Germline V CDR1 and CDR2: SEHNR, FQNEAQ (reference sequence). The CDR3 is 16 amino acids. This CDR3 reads CASSFRGGLAMETQYF. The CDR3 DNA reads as TGTGCCAGCAGCTTCAGGGGTGGACTAGCGATGGAGACCCAGTACTTC.

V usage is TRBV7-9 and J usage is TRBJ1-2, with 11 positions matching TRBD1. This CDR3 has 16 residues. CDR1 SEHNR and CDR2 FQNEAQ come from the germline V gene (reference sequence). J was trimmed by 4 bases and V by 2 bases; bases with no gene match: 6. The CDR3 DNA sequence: TGTGCCAGCAGCTTAATCTGGGACAGGGGGGCCTATGGCTACACCTTC. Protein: CASSLIWDRGAYGYTF.

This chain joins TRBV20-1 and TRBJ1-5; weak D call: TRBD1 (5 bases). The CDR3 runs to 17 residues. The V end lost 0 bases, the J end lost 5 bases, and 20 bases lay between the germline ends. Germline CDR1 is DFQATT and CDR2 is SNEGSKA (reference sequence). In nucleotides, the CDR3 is TGCAGTGCTAGAGACAGGGACGGAGGATGGTTAGATCAGCCCCAGCATTTT. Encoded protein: CSARDRDGGWLDQPQHF.

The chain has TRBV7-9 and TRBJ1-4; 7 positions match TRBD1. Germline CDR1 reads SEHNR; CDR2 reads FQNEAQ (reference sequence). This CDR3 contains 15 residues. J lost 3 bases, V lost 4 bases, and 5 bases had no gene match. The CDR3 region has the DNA TGTGCCAGCAGCTACTCCGGGACAGCTAATGAAAAACTGTTTTTT. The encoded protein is CASSYSGTANEKLFF.

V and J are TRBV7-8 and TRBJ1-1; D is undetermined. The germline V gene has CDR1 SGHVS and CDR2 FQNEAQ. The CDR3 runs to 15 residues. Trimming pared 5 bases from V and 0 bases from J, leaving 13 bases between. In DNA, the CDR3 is TGTGCCAGCAGCACTAGTTGGGGTGTGAACACTGAAGCTTTCTTT. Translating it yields CASSTSWGVNTEAFF.

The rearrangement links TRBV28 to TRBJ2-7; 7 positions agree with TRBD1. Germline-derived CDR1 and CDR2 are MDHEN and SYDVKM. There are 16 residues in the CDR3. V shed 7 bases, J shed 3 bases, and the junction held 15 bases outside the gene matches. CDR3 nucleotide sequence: TGTGCCAGCACCCCCTTTAGGGGGCCGGAAGTCTACGAGCAGTACTTC. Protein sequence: CASTPFRGPEVYEQYF.

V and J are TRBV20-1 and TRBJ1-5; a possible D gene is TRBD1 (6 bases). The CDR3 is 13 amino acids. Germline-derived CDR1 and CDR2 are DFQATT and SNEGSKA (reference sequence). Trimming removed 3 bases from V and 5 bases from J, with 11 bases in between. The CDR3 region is CSASTGPDQPQHF. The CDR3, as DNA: TGCAGTGCTAGTACAGGGCCCGATCAGCCCCAGCATTTT.

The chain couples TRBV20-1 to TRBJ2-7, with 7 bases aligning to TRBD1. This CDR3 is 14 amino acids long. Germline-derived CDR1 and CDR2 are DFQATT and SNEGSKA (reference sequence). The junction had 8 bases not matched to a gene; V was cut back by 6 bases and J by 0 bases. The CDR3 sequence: CSAHDRASSYEQYF. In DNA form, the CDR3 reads TGCAGTGCCCACGACAGGGCCAGCTCCTACGAGCAGTACTTC.

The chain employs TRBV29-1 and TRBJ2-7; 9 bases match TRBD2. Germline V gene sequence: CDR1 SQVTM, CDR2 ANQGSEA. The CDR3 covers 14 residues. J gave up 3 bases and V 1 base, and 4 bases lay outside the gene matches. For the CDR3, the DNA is TGCAGCGTTGAAGGGAGCGGGGGGAACTACGAGCAGTACTTC. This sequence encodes CSVEGSGGNYEQYF.

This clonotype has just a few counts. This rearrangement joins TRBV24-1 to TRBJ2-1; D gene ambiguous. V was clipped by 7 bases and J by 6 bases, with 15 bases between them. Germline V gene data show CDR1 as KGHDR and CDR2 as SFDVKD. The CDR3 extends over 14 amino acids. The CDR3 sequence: CATSYGSKSNEQFF. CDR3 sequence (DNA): TGTGCCACCAGCTACGGGTCTAAGTCCAATGAGCAGTTCTTC.